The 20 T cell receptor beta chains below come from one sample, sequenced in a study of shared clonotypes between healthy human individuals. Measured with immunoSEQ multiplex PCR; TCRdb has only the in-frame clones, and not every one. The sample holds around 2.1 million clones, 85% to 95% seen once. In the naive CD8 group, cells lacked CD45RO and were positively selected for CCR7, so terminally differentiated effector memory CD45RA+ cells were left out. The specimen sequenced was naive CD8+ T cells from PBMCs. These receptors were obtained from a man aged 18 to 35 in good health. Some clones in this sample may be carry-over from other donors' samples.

The CDR3 DNA reads TGTGCCAGCGGAGCGGGAGGTAAAGGCGAGCAGTACTTC. The encoded protein is CASGAGGKGEQYF. J is TRBJ2-7 and V is TRBV9; the match to TRBD2 covers 9 bases. Germline V gene data show CDR1 as SGDLS and CDR2 as YYNGEE. The CDR3 has 13 amino acids. Losses at the gene ends were 7 bases for V and 6 bases for J; bases not matched to a gene: 8. The variable domain in full, with the rest retrieved from reference TRBV9 and TRBJ2-7, is DSGVTQTPKHLITATGQRVTLRCSPRSGDLSVYWYQQSLDQGLQFLIQYYNGEERAKGNILERFSAQQFPDLHSELNLSSLELGDSALYFCASGAGGKGEQYFGPGTRLTVT.

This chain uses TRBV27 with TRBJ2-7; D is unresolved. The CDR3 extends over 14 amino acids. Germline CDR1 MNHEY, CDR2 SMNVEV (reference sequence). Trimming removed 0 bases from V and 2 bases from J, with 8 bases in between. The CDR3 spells CASSLSPQTYEQYF. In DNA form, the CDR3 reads TGTGCCAGCAGTTTATCTCCCCAGACCTACGAGCAGTACTTC.

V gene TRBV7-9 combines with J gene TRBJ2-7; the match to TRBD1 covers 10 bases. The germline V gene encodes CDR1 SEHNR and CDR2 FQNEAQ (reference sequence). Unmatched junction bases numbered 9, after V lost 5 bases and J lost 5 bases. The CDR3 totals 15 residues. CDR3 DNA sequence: TGTGCCAGCAGCAAACCCGGGACAGGGGACCACGAGCAGTACTTC. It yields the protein CASSKPGTGDHEQYF.

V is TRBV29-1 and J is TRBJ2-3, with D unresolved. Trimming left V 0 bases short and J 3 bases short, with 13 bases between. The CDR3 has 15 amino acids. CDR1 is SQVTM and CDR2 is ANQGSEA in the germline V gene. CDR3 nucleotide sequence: TGCAGCGTTGAAGAAGGGTCTCTAGTGACAGATACGCAGTATTTT. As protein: CSVEEGSLVTDTQYF.

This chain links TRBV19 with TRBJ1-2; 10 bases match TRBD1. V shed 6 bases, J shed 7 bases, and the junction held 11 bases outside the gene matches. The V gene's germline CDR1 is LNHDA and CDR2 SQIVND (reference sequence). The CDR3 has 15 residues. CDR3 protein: CASSQFAGTGVGYTF. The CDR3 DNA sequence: TGTGCCAGTAGCCAATTCGCCGGGACAGGGGTTGGCTACACCTTC.

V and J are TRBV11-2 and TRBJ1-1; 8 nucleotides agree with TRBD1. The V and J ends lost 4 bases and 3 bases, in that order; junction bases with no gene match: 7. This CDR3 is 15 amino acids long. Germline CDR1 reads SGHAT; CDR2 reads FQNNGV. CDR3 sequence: CASSSRGRTDTEAFF. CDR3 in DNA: TGTGCCAGCAGCTCCAGGGGGCGGACGGACACTGAAGCTTTCTTT. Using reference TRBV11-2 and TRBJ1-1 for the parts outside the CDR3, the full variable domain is EAGVAQSPRYKIIEKRQSVAFWCNPISGHATLYWYQQILGQGPKLLIQFQNNGVVDDSQLPKDRFSAERLKGVDSTLKIQPAKLEDSAVYLCASSSRGRTDTEAFFGQGTRLTVV.

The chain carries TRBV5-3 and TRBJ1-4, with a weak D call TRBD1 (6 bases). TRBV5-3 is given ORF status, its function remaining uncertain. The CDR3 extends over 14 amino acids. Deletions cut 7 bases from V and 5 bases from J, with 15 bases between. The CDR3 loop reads CAREPWGRNEKLFF. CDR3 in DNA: TGTGCCAGAGAACCATGGGGGCGCAATGAAAAACTGTTTTTT.

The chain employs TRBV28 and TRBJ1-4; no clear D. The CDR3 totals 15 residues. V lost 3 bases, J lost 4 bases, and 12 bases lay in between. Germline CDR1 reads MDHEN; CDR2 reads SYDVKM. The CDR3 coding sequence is TGTGCCAGCAGTTTTGGGGTCGGAGTTAATGAAAAACTGTTTTTT. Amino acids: CASSFGVGVNEKLFF.

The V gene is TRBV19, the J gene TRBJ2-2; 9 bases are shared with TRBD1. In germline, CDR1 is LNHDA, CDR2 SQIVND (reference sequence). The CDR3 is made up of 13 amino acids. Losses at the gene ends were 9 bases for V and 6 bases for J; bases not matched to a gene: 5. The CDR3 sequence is CASGQGMAGELFF. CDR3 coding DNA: TGTGCCAGCGGACAGGGGATGGCCGGGGAGCTGTTTTTT.

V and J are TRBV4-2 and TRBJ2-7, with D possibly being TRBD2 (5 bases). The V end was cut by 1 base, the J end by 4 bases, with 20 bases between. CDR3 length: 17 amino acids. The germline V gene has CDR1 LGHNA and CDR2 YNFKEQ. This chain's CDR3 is CASSQVLIGENGYEQYF. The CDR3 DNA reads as TGTGCCAGCAGCCAAGTCCTTATCGGGGAGAATGGTTACGAGCAGTACTTC.

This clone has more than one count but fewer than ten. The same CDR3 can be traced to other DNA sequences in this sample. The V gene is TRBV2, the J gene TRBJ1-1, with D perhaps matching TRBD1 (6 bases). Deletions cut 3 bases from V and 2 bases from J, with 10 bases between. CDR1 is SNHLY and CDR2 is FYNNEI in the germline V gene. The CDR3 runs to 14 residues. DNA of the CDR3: TGTGCCAGCAGTGACAGGGGCGAAAACACTGAAGCTTTCTTT. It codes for CASSDRGENTEAFF.

The CDR3 is CAISESPMSAAKNIQYF. The CDR3 DNA is TGTGCCATCAGTGAGTCCCCGATGTCCGCGGCCAAAAACATTCAGTACTTC. The chain links TRBV10-3 to TRBJ2-4; no clear D. The CDR3 extends over 17 amino acids. Per the germline V gene, CDR1 is ENHRY and CDR2 is SYGVKD. V was pared by 0 bases and J by 1 base, with 13 bases between.

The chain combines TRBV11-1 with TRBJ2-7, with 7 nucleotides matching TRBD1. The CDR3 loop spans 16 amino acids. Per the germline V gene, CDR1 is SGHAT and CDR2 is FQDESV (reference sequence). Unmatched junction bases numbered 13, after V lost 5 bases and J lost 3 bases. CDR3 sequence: CASSVYPRGSGYEQYF. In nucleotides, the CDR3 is TGTGCCAGCAGCGTTTACCCCAGGGGGTCCGGCTACGAGCAGTACTTC.

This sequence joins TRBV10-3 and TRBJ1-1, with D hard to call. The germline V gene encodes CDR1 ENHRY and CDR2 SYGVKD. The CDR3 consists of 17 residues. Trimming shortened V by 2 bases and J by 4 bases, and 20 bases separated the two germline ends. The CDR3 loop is CAISEANHRGWGTEAFF. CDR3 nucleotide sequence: TGTGCCATCAGTGAGGCGAATCACCGTGGGTGGGGCACTGAAGCTTTCTTT.

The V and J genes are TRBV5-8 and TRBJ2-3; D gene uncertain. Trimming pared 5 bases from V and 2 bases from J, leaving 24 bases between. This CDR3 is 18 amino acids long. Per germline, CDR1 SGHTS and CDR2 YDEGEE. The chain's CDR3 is CASRPHLRESWSTDTQYF. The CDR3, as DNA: TGTGCCAGCAGACCTCACCTCCGTGAGTCTTGGTCCACAGATACGCAGTATTTT. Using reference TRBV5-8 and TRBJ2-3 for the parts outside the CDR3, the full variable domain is EAGVTQSPTHLIKTRGQQATLRCSPISGHTSVYWYQQALGLGLQFLLWYDEGEERNRGNFPPRFSGRQFPNYSSELNVNALELEDSALYLCASRPHLRESWSTDTQYFGPGTRLTVL.

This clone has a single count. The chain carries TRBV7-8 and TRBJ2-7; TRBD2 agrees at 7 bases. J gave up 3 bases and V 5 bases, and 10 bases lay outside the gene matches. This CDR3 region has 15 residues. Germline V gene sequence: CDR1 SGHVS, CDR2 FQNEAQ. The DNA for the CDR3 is TGTGCCAGCAGCACCTCCGGACTAGAATACTACGAGCAGTACTTC. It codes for CASSTSGLEYYEQYF.

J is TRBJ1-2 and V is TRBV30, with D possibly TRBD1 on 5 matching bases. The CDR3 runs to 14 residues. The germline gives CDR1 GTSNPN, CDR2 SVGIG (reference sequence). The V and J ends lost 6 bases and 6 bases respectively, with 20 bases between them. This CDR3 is CACLSGAYRHGYTF. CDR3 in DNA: TGTGCCTGCTTGTCCGGGGCTTATAGACATGGCTACACCTTC.

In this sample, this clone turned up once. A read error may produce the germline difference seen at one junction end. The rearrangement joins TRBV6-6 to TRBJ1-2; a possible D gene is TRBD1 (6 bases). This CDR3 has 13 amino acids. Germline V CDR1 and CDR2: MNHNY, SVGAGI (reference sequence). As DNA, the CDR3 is TGTGCCAGCAGTTATTCGGACAGCTACCTGTCTCAGTTC. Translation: CASSYSDSYLSQF.

The CDR3: CASSLALNTEAFF. The CDR3 DNA reads as TGTGCCAGCAGTTTGGCCCTGAACACTGAAGCTTTCTTT. The chain recombines TRBV28 with TRBJ1-1; no definite D call. Germline V CDR1 and CDR2: MDHEN, SYDVKM. The CDR3 is 13 amino acids. Trimming took 3 bases from V and 0 from J, leaving 5 bases between them.

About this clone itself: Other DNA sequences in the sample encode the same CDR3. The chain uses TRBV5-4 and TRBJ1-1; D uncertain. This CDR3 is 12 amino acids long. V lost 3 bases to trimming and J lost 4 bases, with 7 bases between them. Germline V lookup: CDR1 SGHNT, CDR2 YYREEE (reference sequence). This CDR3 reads CASSSGGTEAFF. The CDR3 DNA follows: TGTGCCAGCAGCTCGGGCGGCACTGAAGCTTTCTTT.